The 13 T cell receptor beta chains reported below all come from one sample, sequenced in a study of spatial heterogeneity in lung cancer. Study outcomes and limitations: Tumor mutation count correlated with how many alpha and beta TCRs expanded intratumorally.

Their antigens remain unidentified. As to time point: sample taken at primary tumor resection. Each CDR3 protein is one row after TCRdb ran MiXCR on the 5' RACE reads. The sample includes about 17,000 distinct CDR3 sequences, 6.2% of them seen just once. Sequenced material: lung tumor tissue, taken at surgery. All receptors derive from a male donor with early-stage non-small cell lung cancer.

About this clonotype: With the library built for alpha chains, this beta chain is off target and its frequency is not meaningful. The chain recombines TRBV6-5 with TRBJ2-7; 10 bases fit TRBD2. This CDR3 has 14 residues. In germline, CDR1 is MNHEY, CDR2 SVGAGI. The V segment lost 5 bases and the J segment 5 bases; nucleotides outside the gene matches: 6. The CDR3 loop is CASSPTSGNHEQYF. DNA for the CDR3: TGTGCCAGCAGTCCCACTAGCGGGAACCACGAGCAGTACTTC.

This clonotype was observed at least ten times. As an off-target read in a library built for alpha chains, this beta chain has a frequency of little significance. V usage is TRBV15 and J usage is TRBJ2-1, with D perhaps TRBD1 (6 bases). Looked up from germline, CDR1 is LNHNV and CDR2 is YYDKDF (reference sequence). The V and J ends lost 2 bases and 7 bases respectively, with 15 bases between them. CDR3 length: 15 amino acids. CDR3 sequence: CATSRPSTGGNEQFF. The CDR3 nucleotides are TGTGCCACCAGCAGACCCTCGACAGGCGGGAATGAGCAGTTCTTC.

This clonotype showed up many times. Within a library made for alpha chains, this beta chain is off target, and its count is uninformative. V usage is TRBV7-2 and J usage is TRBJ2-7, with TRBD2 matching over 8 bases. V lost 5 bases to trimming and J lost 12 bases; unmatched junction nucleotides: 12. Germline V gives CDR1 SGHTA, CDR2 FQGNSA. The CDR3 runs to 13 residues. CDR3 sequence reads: CASSPGLEARRYF. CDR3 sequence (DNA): TGTGCCAGCAGCCCGGGACTAGAAGCCCGGCGGTACTTC.

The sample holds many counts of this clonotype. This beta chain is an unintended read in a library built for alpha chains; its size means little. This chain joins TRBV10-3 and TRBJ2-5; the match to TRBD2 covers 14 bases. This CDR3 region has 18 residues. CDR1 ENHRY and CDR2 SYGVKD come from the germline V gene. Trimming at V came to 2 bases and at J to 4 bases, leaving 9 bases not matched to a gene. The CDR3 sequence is CAISEPGLAGAERETQYF. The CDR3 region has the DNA TGTGCCATCAGTGAGCCGGGACTAGCGGGGGCCGAGCGAGAGACCCAGTACTTC.

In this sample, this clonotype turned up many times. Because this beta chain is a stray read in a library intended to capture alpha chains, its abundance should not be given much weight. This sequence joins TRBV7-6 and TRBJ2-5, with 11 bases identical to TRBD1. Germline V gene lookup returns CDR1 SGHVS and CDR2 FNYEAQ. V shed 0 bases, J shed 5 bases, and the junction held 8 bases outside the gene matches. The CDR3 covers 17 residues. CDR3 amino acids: CASSLAVGTGGGETQYF. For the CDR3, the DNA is TGTGCCAGCAGCTTAGCGGTCGGGACAGGGGGTGGGGAGACCCAGTACTTC.

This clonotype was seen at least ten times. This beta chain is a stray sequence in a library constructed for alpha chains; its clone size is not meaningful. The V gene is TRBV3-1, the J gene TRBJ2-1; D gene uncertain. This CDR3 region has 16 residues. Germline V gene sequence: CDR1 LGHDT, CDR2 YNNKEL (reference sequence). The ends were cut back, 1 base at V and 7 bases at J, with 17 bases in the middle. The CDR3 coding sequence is TGTGCCAGCAGCCAAGTCCCTCCCGCTAGGGCTAATGAGCAGTTCTTC. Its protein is CASSQVPPARANEQFF.

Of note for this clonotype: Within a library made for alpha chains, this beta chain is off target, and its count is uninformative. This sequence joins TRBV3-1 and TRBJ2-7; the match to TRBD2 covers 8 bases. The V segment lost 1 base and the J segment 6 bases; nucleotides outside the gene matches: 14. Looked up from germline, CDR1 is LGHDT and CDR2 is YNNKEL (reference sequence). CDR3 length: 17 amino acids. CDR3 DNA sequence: TGTGCCAGCAGCCAAGGGGGCGCAGCGGGGGCCTTGGGCGAGCAGTACTTC. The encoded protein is CASSQGGAAGALGEQYF.

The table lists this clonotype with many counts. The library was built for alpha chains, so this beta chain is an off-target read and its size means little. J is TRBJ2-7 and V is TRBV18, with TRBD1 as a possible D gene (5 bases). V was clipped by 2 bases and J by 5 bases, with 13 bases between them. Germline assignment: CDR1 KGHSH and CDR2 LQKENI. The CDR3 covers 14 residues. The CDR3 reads CASSPGAQRDEQYF. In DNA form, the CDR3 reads TGTGCCAGCTCACCAGGGGCCCAGAGAGACGAGCAGTACTTC.

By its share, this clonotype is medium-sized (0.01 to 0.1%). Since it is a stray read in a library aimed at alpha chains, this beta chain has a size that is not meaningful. The CDR3 here is CASSHPQGAGDNEQFF. DNA for the CDR3: TGTGCCAGCAGCCACCCACAGGGGGCAGGGGACAATGAGCAGTTCTTC. The genes are TRBV4-2 and TRBJ2-1; 9 nucleotides line up with TRBD1. This CDR3 region has 16 residues. The germline V gene encodes CDR1 LGHNA and CDR2 YNFKEQ. Trimming cost V 3 bases and J 5 bases; bases outside gene matches: 8.

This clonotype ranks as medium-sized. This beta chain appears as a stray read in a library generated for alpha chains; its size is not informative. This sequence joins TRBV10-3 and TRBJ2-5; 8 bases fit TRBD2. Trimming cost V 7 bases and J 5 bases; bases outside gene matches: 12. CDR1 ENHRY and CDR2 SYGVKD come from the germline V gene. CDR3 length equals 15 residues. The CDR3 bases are TGTGCCATCACCCGAACCGGACTAGCCTGGGAGACCCAGTACTTC. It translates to CAITRTGLAWETQYF.

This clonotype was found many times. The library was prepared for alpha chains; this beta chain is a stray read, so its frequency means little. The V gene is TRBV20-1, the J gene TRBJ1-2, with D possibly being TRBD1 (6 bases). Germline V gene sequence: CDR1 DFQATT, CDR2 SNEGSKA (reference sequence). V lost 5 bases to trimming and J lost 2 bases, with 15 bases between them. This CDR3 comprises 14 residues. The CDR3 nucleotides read TGCAGTGCTGGAACAGGGTACCAAAACTATGGCTACACCTTC. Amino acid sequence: CSAGTGYQNYGYTF.

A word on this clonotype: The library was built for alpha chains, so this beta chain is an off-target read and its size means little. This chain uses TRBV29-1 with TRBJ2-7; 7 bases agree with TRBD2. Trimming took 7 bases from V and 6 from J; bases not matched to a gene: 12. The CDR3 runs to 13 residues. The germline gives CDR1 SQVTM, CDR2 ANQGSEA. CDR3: CSATPGGTVEQYF. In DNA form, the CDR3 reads TGCAGCGCCACCCCGGGGGGTACGGTCGAGCAGTACTTC.

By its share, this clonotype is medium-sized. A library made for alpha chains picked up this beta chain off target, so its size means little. The chain's CDR3 is CASSSYTDTQYF. The CDR3 nucleotides read TGTGCCAGCAGCTCATACACAGATACGCAGTATTTT. V gene TRBV7-2 combines with J gene TRBJ2-3; D is uncertain. The CDR3 totals 12 residues. V gave up 4 bases and J gave up 2 bases, with 4 bases separating them. Per the germline V gene, CDR1 is SGHTA and CDR2 is FQGNSA.